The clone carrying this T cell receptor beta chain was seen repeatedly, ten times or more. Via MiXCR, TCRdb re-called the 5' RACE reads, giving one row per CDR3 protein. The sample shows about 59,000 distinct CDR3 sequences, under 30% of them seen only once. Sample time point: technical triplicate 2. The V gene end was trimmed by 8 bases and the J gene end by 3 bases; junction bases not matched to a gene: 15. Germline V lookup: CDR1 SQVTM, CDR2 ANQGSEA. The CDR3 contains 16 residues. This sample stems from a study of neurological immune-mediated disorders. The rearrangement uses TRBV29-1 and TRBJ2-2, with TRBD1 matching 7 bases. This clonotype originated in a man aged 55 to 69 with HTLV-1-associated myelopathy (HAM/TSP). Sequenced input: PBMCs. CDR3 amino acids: CSIRTGQTRDTGELFF. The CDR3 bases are TGCAGCATAAGGACAGGCCAAACAAGGGACACCGGGGAGCTGTTTTTT.